The entry below gives a single T cell receptor beta chain sequence along with its context. Its antigen remains unidentified. This sample stems from a study of a mutant IDH1 vaccine in newly diagnosed glioma. Across the study: Vaccination was launched 4-6 weeks after radiotherapy alone, or with temozolomide cycles. Treated patients were roughly 60% male, roughly 38% female, mean age around 40 years.

Produced via immunoSEQ multiplex PCR; TCRdb's table is partial and in-frame only. The sample lists around 60,000 clones, 70% to 90% occurring once. General study results and limits: Changes in top peripheral clonotypes did not appear linked to pseudoprogression.

Time point defined: week 23, last vaccination. The content of each vaccine dose was 300 ug of mutant IDH1 20-mer peptide, and topical imiquimod accompanied it. Astrocytomas that were new, WHO grade 3 or 4, IDH1-mutant and ATRX-lost were present in the donors. The CDR3 spans 11 residues. CDR1 and CDR2 from the germline V gene are MRHNA and SNTAGT. The V gene end was trimmed by 9 bases and the J gene end by 4 bases; junction bases not matched to a gene: 1. The receptor was derived from a man aged 30 to 45 with glioma. This chain links TRBV6-4 with TRBJ1-2, with 8 bases identical to TRBD1. Sample: PBMCs, taken from a glioma patient whose treatment included an IDH1 peptide vaccine. The CDR3, as DNA: TGTGCCAGTGGGACAGGCTATGGCTACACCTTC. Protein sequence: CASGTGYGYTF.